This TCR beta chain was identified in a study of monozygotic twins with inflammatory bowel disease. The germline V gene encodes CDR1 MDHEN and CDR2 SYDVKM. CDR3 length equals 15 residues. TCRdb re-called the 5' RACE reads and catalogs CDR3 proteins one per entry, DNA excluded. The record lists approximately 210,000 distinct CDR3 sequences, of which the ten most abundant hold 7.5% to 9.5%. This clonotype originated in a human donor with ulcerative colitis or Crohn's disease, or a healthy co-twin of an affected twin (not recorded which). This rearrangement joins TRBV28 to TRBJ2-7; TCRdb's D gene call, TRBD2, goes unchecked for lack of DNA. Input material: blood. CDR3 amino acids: CASSQLAGEKNEQYF.